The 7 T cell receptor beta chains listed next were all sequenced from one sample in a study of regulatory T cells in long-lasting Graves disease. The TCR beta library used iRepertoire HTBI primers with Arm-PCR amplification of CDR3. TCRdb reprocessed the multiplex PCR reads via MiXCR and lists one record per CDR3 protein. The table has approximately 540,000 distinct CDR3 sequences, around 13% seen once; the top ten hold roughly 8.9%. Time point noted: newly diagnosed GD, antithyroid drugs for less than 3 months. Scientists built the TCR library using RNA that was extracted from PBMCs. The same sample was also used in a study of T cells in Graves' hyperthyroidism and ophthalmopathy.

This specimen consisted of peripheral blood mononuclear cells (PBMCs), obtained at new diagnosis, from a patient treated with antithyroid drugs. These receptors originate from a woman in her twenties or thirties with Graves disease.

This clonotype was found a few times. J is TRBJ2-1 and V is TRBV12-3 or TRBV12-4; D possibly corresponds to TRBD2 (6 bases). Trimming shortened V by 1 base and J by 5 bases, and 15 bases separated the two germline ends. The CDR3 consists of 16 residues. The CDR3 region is CASSLVSASVNNEQFF. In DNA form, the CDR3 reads TGTGCCAGCAGTTTAGTCTCGGCTAGCGTAAACAATGAGCAGTTCTTC.

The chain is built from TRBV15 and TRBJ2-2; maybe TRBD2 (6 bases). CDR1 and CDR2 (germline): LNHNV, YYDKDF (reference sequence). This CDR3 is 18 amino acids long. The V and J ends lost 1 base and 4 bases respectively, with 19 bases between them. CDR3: CATSRVLIGSTVTGELFF. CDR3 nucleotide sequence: TGTGCCACCAGCAGAGTGTTAATCGGGAGTACGGTCACCGGGGAGCTGTTTTTT.

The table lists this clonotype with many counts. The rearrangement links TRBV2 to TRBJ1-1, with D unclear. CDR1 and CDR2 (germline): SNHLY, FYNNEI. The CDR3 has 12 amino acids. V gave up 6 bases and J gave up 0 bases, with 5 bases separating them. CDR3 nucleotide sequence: TGTGCCAGCAGGAAGATGAACACTGAAGCTTTCTTT. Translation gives CASRKMNTEAFF. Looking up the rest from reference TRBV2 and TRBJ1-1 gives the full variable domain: EPEVTQTPSHQVTQMGQEVILRCVPISNHLYFYWYRQILGQKVEFLVSFYNNEISEKSEIFDDQFSVERPDGSNFTLKIRSTKLEDSAMYFCASRKMNTEAFFGQGTRLTVV.

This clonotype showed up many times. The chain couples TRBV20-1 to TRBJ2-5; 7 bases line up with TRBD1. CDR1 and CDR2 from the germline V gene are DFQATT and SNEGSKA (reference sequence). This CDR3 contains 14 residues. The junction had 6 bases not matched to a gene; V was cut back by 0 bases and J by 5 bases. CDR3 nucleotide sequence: TGCAGTGCTAGAGATGGGACAGTCGGGGAGACCCAGTACTTC. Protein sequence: CSARDGTVGETQYF.

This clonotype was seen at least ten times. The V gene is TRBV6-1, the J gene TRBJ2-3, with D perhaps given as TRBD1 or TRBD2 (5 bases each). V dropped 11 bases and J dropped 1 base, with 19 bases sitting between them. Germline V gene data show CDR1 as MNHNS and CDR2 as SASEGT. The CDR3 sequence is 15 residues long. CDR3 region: CASGREWDRTDTQYF. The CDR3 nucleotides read TGTGCCTCCGGAAGGGAGTGGGACCGCACAGATACGCAGTATTTT.

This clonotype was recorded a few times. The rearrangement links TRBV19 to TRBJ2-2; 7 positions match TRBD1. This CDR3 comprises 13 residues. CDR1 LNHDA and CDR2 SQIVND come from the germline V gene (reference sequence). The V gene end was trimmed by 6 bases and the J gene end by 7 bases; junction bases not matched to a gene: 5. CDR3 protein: CASRIQGNGELFF. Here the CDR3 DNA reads TGTGCCAGTAGGATACAGGGGAACGGGGAGCTGTTTTTT.

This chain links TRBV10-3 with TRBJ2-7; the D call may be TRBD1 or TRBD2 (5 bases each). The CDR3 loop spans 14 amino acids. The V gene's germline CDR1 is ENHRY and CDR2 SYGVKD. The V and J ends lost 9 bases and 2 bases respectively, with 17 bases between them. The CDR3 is CAIRAGTDAYEQYF. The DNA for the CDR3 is TGTGCCATAAGAGCCGGGACGGACGCCTACGAGCAGTACTTC.